This record looks at one T cell receptor beta chain sequence and its context. Noted time point: after neoadjuvant nivolumab, at surgical resection. The sample is drawn from a study of neoadjuvant anti-PD-1 for oral cavity cancer. CDR1 is MDHEN and CDR2 is SYDVKM in the germline V gene. Trimming at V came to 6 bases and at J to 4 bases, leaving 15 bases not matched to a gene. The CDR3 length is 16 residues. Here immunoSEQ multiplex PCR was the method, and the copy in TCRdb shows in-frame clones only, minus some. The data contain 72,000 or so clones, approximately 87% of them seen just once; the ten biggest clones take up approximately 2.6%.

The origin of this receptor is a person between 40 and 85 years old with oral cavity squamous cell carcinoma. V usage is TRBV28 and J usage is TRBJ2-7, with 7 positions matching TRBD1. Sequencing was performed on PBMCs, taken after nivolumab (anti-PD-1) treatment. The CDR3 reads CASSRTGARPFYEQYF. The CDR3 DNA is TGTGCCAGCAGCCGCACAGGGGCTCGGCCGTTTTACGAGCAGTACTTC.